Listed below are T cell receptor beta chains from one sample, sequenced in a study of Ad26.COV2.S vaccination and SARS-CoV-2 variants. Assay: immunoSEQ multiplex PCR; the TCRdb copy retains only in-frame clones and omits some. The data show 400,000 to 450,000 clones, around 90% seen once. The sample consisted of peripheral blood, taken in a trial of Ad26.COV2.S vaccine versus placebo. The receptors stem from a person between 18 and 65 years old who received the Ad26.COV2.S COVID-19 vaccine or a placebo. CDR3s include the opening cysteine and the closing phenylalanine or tryptophan. The D gene is left open where the match is weak. The size field is filled for only some rows; it gives once, few, many or a size class.

CDR3 protein: CASSDRGAGTEAFF
CDR3 DNA: TGTGCCAGCAGTGACAGAGGGGCTGGCACTGAAGCTTTCTTT
D gene: NA
J gene: TRBJ1-1
V gene: TRBV2
clone size: NA

CDR3 protein: CASSAAGTDYGYTF
CDR3 DNA: TGCGCCAGCAGCGCGGCCGGGACCGACTATGGCTACACCTTC
D gene: NA
J gene: TRBJ1-2
V gene: TRBV5-1
clone size: NA

CDR3 protein: CASSQQPTNYGYTF
CDR3 DNA: TGCGCCAGCAGCCAACAACCAACTAACTATGGCTACACCTTC
D gene: NA
J gene: TRBJ1-2
V gene: TRBV4-3
clone size: NA

CDR3 protein: CASSRAGSNQPQHF
CDR3 DNA: TGTGCCAGTAGTAGGGCAGGTAGCAATCAGCCCCAGCATTTT
D gene: NA
J gene: TRBJ1-5
V gene: TRBV19
clone size: NA

CDR3 protein: CASSVGVGASDNYGYTF
CDR3 DNA: TGTGCCAGCAGCGTAGGAGTAGGGGCCTCCGATAACTATGGCTACACCTTC
D gene: NA
J gene: TRBJ1-2
V gene: TRBV9
clone size: NA

CDR3 protein: CASSLGRGAYEQYF
CDR3 DNA: TGTGCCAGCAGCTTGGGCAGGGGGGCCTACGAGCAGTACTTC
D gene: NA
J gene: TRBJ2-7
V gene: TRBV7-6
clone size: few

CDR3 protein: CATSDGQTSGYEQYF
CDR3 DNA: TGTGCCACCAGTGATGGCCAGACCTCCGGTTACGAGCAGTACTTC
D gene: NA
J gene: TRBJ2-7
V gene: TRBV24-1
clone size: NA

CDR3 protein: CASSDIAGVIEQYF
CDR3 DNA: TGTGCCAGCAGTGATATAGCGGGAGTGATCGAGCAGTACTTC
D gene: TRBD2
J gene: TRBJ2-7
V gene: TRBV2
clone size: NA

CDR3 protein: CASSRDNYNQPQHF
CDR3 DNA: TGCGCCAGCAGCCGTGACAACTACAATCAGCCCCAGCATTTT
D gene: NA
J gene: TRBJ1-5
V gene: TRBV5-1
clone size: NA

CDR3 protein: CASSQIASAGWSEQYF
CDR3 DNA: TGCGCCAGCAGCCAAATAGCCTCGGCGGGATGGAGCGAGCAGTACTTC
D gene: NA
J gene: TRBJ2-7
V gene: TRBV4-3
clone size: NA

CDR3 protein: CASSLGAGLNTEAFF
CDR3 DNA: TGTGCCAGCAGCTTAGGGGCAGGCTTGAACACTGAAGCTTTCTTT
D gene: NA
J gene: TRBJ1-1
V gene: TRBV7-8
clone size: NA

CDR3 protein: CPPGGRNTGELFF
CDR3 DNA: TGCCCCCCCGGGGGACGTAACACCGGGGAGCTGTTTTTT
D gene: NA
J gene: TRBJ2-2
V gene: TRBV29-1
clone size: NA

CDR3 protein: CASSYSGTQSYEQYF
CDR3 DNA: TGTGCCAGCAGTTACTCCGGGACACAGTCCTACGAGCAGTACTTC
D gene: NA
J gene: TRBJ2-7
V gene: TRBV6-5
clone size: once

CDR3 protein: CASSLGQNYEQYF
CDR3 DNA: TGTGCCAGCAGCTTAGGACAAAACTACGAGCAGTACTTC
D gene: NA
J gene: TRBJ2-7
V gene: TRBV7-2
clone size: NA

CDR3 protein: CATSRDRYGYTF
CDR3 DNA: TGTGCCACCAGCAGAGACAGATACGGCTACACCTTC
D gene: NA
J gene: TRBJ1-2
V gene: TRBV15
clone size: NA

CDR3 protein: CASSRLDGSTNEKLFF
CDR3 DNA: TGTGCCAGCAGCCGATTAGACGGGTCCACTAATGAAAAACTGTTTTTT
D gene: NA
J gene: TRBJ1-4
V gene: TRBV11-2
clone size: NA

CDR3 protein: CSVQRIGELFF
CDR3 DNA: TGCAGCGTTCAGAGGATCGGGGAGCTGTTTTTT
D gene: NA
J gene: TRBJ2-2
V gene: TRBV29-1
clone size: NA

CDR3 protein: CASSSGTSYEQYF
CDR3 DNA: TGTGCCAGCAGTTCGGGGACGTCGTACGAGCAGTACTTC
D gene: NA
J gene: TRBJ2-7
V gene: TRBV27
clone size: NA

CDR3 protein: CASSKGRASYEQYF
CDR3 DNA: TGTGCCAGCAGCAAGGGACGAGCCTCCTACGAGCAGTACTTC
D gene: NA
J gene: TRBJ2-7
V gene: TRBV7-2
clone size: NA

CDR3 protein: CSASDGGFNYGYTF
CDR3 DNA: TGCAGTGCTAGTGATGGGGGCTTTAACTATGGCTACACCTTC
D gene: NA
J gene: TRBJ1-2
V gene: TRBV20-1
clone size: NA

CDR3 protein: CASSYPSGHGQPQHF
CDR3 DNA: TGTGCCAGCAGTTACCCGTCGGGGCACGGTCAGCCCCAGCATTTT
D gene: NA
J gene: TRBJ1-5
V gene: TRBV6-2/TRBV6-3
clone size: NA

CDR3 protein: CASTGFGGNYGYTF
CDR3 DNA: TGTGCCAGCACCGGGTTCGGTGGTAACTATGGCTACACCTTC
D gene: NA
J gene: TRBJ1-2
V gene: TRBV7-9
clone size: NA

CDR3 protein: CASSTSGSYNEQFF
CDR3 DNA: TGTGCCAGCAGTACTAGCGGGAGCTACAATGAGCAGTTCTTC
D gene: TRBD2
J gene: TRBJ2-1
V gene: TRBV27
clone size: NA

CDR3 protein: CASSLAGTEMGYTF
CDR3 DNA: TGTGCCAGCAGCTTAGCAGGGACGGAAATGGGCTACACCTTC
D gene: NA
J gene: TRBJ1-2
V gene: TRBV7-6
clone size: NA